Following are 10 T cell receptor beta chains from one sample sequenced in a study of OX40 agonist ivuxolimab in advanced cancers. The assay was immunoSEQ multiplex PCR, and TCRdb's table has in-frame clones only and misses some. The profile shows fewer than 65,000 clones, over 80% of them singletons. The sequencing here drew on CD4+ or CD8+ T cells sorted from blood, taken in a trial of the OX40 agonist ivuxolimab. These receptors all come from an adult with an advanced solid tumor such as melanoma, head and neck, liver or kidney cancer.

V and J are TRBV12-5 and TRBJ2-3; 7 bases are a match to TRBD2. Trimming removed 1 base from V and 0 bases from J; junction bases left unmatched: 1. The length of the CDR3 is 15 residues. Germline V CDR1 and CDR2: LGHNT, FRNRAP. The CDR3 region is CASGLGTRSTDTQYF. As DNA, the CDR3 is TGTGCTAGTGGTTTGGGGACTAGGAGCACAGATACGCAGTATTTT.

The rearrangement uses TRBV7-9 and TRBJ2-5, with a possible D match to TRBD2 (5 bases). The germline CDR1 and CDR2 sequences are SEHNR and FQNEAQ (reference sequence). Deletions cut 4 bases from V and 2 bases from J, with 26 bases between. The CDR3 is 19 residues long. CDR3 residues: CASSSPSSLWSRKQETQYF. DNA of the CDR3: TGTGCCAGCAGCTCCCCTAGCTCTCTCTGGTCTAGAAAACAAGAGACCCAGTACTTC.

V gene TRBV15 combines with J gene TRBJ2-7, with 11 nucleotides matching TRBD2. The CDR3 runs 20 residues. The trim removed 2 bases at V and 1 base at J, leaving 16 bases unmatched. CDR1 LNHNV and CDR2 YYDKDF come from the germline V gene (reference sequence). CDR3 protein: CATSRTLGVAGGRGSYEQYF. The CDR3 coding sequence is TGTGCCACCAGCAGAACCCTCGGGGTAGCGGGAGGGCGCGGGTCCTACGAGCAGTACTTC.

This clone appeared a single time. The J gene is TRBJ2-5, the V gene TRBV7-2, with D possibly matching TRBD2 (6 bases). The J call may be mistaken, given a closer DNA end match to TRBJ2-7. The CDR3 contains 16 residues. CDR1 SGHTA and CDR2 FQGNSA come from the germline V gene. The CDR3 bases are TGTGCCAGCAGCTTATCTCTTGGGACTGCTTCCTACGAGCAGTACTTC. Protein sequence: CASSLSLGTASYEQYF.

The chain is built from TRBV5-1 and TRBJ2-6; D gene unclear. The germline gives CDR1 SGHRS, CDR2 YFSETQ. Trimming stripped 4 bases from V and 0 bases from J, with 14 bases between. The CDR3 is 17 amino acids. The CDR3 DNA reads TGCGCCAGCAGCGCCGCCCTCGGTCTCTCTGGGGCCAACGTCCTGACTTTC. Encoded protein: CASSAALGLSGANVLTF.

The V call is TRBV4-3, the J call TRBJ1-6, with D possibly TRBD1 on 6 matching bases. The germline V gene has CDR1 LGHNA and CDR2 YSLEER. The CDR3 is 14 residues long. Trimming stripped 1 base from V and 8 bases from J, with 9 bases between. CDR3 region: CASSQGGADSPLHF. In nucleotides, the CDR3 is TGCGCCAGCAGCCAAGGGGGGGCAGATTCACCCCTCCACTTT.

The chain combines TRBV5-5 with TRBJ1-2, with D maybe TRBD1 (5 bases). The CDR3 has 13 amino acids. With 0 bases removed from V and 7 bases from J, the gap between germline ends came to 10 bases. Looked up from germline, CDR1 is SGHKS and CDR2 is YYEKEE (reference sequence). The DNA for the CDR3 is TGTGCCAGCAGCTTGGAGGCAGGGATTGGCTACACCTTC. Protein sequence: CASSLEAGIGYTF.

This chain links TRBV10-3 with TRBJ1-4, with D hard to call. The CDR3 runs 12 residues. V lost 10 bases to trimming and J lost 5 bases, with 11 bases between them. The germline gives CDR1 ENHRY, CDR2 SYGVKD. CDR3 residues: CATGSGNEKLFF. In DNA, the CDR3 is TGTGCCACCGGGTCGGGAAATGAAAAACTGTTTTTT.

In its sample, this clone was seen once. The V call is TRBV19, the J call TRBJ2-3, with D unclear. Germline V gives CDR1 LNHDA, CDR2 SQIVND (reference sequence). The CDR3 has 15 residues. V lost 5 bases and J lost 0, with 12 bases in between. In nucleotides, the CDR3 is TGTGCCAGTAGTTCCCAGAGCGTTAGCACAGATACGCAGTATTTT. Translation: CASSSQSVSTDTQYF.

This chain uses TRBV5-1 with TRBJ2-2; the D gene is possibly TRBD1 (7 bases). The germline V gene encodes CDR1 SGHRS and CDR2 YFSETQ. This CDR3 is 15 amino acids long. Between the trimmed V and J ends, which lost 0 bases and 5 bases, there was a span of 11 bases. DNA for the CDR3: TGCGCCAGCAGCTTGGCGGCAGGGGGGACCGGGGAGCTGTTTTTT. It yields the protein CASSLAAGGTGELFF.